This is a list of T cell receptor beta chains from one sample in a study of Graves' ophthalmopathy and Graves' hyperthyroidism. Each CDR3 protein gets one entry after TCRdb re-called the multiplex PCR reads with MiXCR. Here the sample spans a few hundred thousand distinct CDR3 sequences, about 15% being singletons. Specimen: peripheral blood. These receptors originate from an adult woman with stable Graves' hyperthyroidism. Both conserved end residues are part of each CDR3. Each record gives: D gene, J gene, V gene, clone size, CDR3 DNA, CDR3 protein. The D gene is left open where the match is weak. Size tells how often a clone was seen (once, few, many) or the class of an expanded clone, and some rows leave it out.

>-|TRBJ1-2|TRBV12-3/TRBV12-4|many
TGTGCCAGCATCCAGGGGTTGGGCTATGGCTACACCTTC
CASIQGLGYGYTF
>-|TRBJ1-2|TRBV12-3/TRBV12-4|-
TGTGCCAGCAGTTTTCGGGCATTGGGCCCTAACTATGGCTACACCTTC
CASSFRALGPNYGYTF
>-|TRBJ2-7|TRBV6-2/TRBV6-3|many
TGTGCCAGCGGTCTTGCGGGGGCTATAAACGAGCAGTACTTC
CASGLAGAINEQYF
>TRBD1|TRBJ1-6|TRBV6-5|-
TGTGCCAGCAGTTACTCCGCAGGGGGAGCGGTGACCCTCCACTTT
CASSYSAGGAVTLHF
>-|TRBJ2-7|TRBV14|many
TGTGCCAGCAGCCAAGGGCAGGGGACGTACTACGAGCAGTACTTC
CASSQGQGTYYEQYF
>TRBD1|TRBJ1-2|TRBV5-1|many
TGCGCCAGCAGCTCCCGACAGGGACAGAGCTATGGCTACACCTTC
CASSSRQGQSYGYTF
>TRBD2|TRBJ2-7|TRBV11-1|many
TGTGCCAGCAGCTTAGTTCCTAGCGGGAGCTACGAGCAGTACTTC
CASSLVPSGSYEQYF
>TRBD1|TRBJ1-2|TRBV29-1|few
TGCAGCGTTACCTCCGGGACAGGGGGTGCGGGTTACTATGGCTACACCTTC
CSVTSGTGGAGYYGYTF
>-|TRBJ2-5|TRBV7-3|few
TGTGCCAGCAGCTCCACGAACTCCGGGACCCAGTACTTC
CASSSTNSGTQYF
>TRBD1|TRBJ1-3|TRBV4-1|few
TGCGCCAGCAGCCAAGGGGCGGGGACAGGGAGAGTGGCTGGAAACACCATATATTTT
CASSQGAGTGRVAGNTIYF
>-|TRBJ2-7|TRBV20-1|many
TGCAGTGCTAGTGCCGGCTCCTACGAGCAGTACTTC
CSASAGSYEQYF
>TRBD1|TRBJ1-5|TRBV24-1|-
TGTGCCACCAGTGACCAGGGGGCGAAACAGCCCCAGCATTTT
CATSDQGAKQPQHF
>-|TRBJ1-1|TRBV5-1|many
TGCGCCAGCAGCTTGGGGCGGGGCGAGGGCACTGAAGCTTTCTTT
CASSLGRGEGTEAFF
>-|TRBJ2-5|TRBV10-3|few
TGTGCCACCAAGACAGGGAGGGAACAAGAGACCCAGTACTTC
CATKTGREQETQYF
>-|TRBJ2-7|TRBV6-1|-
TGTGCCAGCAGTGCTACTAGTCTCGAGCAGTACTTC
CASSATSLEQYF
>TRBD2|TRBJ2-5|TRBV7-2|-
TGTGCCAGCAGCAGAGCGGGGGGGGCAGAGACCCAGTACTTC
CASSRAGGAETQYF
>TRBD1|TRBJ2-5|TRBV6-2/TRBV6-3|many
TGTGCCAGCAGTGGGACAGTCCAAGAGACCCAGTACTTC
CASSGTVQETQYF
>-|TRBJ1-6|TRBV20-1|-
TGCAGTGCTAGTAGGAGCCTTACCGAGGAACCCCTCCACTTT
CSASRSLTEEPLHF
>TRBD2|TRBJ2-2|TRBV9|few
TGTGCCAGCAGCGTACCCCTAGCGGGAGAGTACACCGGGGAGCTGTTTTTT
CASSVPLAGEYTGELFF
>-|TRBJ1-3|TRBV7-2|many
TGTGCCAGCAGCTTTATCTCCTCTGGGGGAAACACCATATATTTT
CASSFISSGGNTIYF
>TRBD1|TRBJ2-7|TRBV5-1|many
TGCGCCAGCAGGCCGGGACAGGGATCCACTGGCTACGAGCAGTACTTC
CASRPGQGSTGYEQYF
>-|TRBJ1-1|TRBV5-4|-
TGTGCCAGCTCCCGAGGGGCTCTCCCCGAAGCTTTCTTT
CASSRGALPEAFF
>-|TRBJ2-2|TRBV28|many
TGTGCCAGCAGTTCCTATGTTCGGGGGGCCACACCCGGGGAGCTATTTTTT
CASSSYVRGATPGELFF
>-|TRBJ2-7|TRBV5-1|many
TGCGCCAGCAGCTTCATACTGGGGGCGAGAGAGCAGTACTTC
CASSFILGAREQYF
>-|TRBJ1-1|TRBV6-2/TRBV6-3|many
TGTGCCAGCAGACCGGACGACTTTAGTGCTGAAGCTTTCTTT
CASRPDDFSAEAFF
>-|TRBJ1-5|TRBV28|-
TGTGCCAGCAGTTTTAGTACCAGCTATAGCAATCAGCCCCAGCATTTT
CASSFSTSYSNQPQHF
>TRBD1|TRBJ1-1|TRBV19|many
TGTGCCAGTAGTACGGGACAGGGCAGCATTGTAATAGGCACTGAAGCTTTCTTT
CASSTGQGSIVIGTEAFF
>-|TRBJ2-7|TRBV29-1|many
TGCAGCGTTGAAGTCGGGAACGAGCAGTACTTC
CSVEVGNEQYF
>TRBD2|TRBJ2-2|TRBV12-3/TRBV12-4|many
TGTGCCAGCAGTTTAATTGGACTAGCGGGATCCTCGAACACCGGGGAGCTGTTTTTT
CASSLIGLAGSSNTGELFF
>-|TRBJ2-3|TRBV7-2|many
TGTGCCAGCAGCTCGATCTATGGCACAGATACGCAGTATTTT
CASSSIYGTDTQYF
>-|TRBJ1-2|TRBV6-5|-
TGTGCCAGCAGTTACTCGACGACAGGCAACTATGGCTACACCTTC
CASSYSTTGNYGYTF
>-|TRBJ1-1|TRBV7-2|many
TGTGCCAGCAGCCACGGCCAAACGGGCACTGAAGCTTTCTTT
CASSHGQTGTEAFF
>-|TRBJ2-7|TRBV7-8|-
TGTGCCAGCAGCTTATTTAGCATCTACGAGCAGTACTTC
CASSLFSIYEQYF
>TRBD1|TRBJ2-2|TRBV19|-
TGTGCCAGTAGTCTGGACAGGAGAAACACCGGGGAGCTGTTTTTT
CASSLDRRNTGELFF
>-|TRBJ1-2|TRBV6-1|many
TGTGCCAGCAATGAACAGGGAGGCCTTCCCGGCTACACCTTC
CASNEQGGLPGYTF
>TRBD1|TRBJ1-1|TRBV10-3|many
TGTGCCACCTTACCGGGACAGGGCGCTGAAGCTTTCTTT
CATLPGQGAEAFF
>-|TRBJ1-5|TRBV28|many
TGTGCCAGCAGTTTATTGGACAATCAGCCCCAGCATTTT
CASSLLDNQPQHF
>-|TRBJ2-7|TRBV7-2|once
TGTGCCAGCAGCTCCCTGGACAGCGGGTACGAGCAGTACTTC
CASSSLDSGYEQYF
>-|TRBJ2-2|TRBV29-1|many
TGCAGCGTTGAAGAAACCGGGGAGCTGTTTTTT
CSVEETGELFF
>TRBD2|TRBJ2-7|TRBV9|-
TGTGCCAGCAGCGCGTTTGCGGGGGGAGGCGAGCAGTACTTC
CASSAFAGGGEQYF
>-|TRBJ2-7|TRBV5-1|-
TGCGCCAGCAGCTTCGCGCAGGGGGGTTTGATCGAGCAGTACTTC
CASSFAQGGLIEQYF
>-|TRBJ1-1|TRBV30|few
TGTGCCTGGAGGGGTCATTTAGTGAGGTTTGATCGGACTGAAGCTTTCTTT
CAWRGHLVRFDRTEAFF
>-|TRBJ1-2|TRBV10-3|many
TGTGCCATCAGTGAGTCCGGGGGACTATATGGCTACACCTTC
CAISESGGLYGYTF
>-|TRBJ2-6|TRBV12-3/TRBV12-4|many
TGTGCCAGCAGGACCACCTACTCTGGGGCCAACGTCCTGACTTTC
CASRTTYSGANVLTF
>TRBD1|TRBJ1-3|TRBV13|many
TGTGCCAGCAGGAGCGGGAGGGGGCCCGCGCGTGGAAACACCATATATTTT
CASRSGRGPARGNTIYF
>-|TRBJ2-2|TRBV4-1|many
TGCGCCAGCAGCCATGGGCGGGGGCTATCGAACACCGGGGAGCTGTTTTTT
CASSHGRGLSNTGELFF
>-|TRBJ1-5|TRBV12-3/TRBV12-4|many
TGTGCCAGCAGTTTCGGCACAGGGATTCAGCCCCAGCATTTT
CASSFGTGIQPQHF